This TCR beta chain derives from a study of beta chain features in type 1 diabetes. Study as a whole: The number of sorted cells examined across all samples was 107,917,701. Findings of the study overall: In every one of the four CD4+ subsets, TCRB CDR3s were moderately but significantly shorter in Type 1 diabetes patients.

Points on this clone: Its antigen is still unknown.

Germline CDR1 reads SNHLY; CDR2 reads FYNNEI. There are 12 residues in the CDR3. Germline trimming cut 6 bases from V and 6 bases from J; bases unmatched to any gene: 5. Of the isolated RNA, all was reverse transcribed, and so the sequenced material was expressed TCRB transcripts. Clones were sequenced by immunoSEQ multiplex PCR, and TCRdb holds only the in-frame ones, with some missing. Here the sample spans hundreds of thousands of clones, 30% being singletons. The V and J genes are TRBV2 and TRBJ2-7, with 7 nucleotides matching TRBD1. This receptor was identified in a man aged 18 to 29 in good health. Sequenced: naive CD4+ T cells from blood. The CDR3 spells CASSLNRGEQYF. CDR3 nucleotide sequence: TGTGCCAGCAGCCTCAACAGGGGCGAGCAGTACTTC. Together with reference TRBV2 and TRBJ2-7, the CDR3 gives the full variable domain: EPEVTQTPSHQVTQMGQEVILRCVPISNHLYFYWYRQILGQKVEFLVSFYNNEISEKSEIFDDQFSVERPDGSNFTLKIRSTKLEDSAMYFCASSLNRGEQYFGPGTRLTVT.